One and the same sample provided the 31 T cell receptor beta chains below, sequenced in a study of monozygotic twins with inflammatory bowel disease. TCRdb reprocessed the 5' RACE reads, with one entry per CDR3 protein and no DNA. This sample's table has 200,000 to 250,000 distinct CDR3 sequences. Sample: blood. These receptors were obtained from a human donor with ulcerative colitis or Crohn's disease, or a healthy co-twin of an affected twin (not recorded which).

J is TRBJ2-3 and V is TRBV9; the D call from TCRdb, TRBD2, cannot be confirmed without DNA. The CDR3 sequence is 12 residues long. CDR1 is SGDLS, CDR2 YYNGEE, per germline. CDR3: CASSLRGDTQYF.

The chain combines TRBV20-1 with TRBJ2-5; the TCRdb D gene call, TRBD2, has no DNA to confirm it. Germline CDR1 reads DFQATT; CDR2 reads SNEGSKA (reference sequence). The CDR3 runs to 15 residues. The CDR3 loop is CSAPTSQGGRETQYF.

The V call is TRBV28, the J call TRBJ1-3; the D call from TCRdb, TRBD1, cannot be confirmed without DNA. Germline lookup yields CDR1 MDHEN and CDR2 SYDVKM. The CDR3 consists of 17 residues. The CDR3 sequence: CASSWDLQVNSGNTIYF.

The chain carries TRBV12-3 or TRBV12-4 and TRBJ2-6. The CDR3 loop spans 15 amino acids. The CDR3 sequence: CASSSQGSGANVLTF.

The chain has TRBV24-1 and TRBJ2-1; TCRdb's D gene call, TRBD1, goes unchecked for lack of DNA. The V gene's germline CDR1 is KGHDR and CDR2 SFDVKD. This CDR3 is 15 amino acids long. CDR3 amino acids: CATSVEGVSYNEQFF.

The CDR3 protein is CASSGRGQIDNEQFF. The J gene is TRBJ2-1, the V gene TRBV9; the TRBD1 assignment by TCRdb is unverifiable without DNA. The CDR3 runs to 15 residues. The germline gives CDR1 SGDLS, CDR2 YYNGEE.

This chain joins TRBV27 and TRBJ1-5. Per germline, CDR1 MNHEY and CDR2 SMNVEV (reference sequence). CDR3 length equals 16 residues. This chain's CDR3 is CASSLRGGYSNQPQHF.

V usage is TRBV7-9 and J usage is TRBJ2-5; absent DNA, TCRdb's TRBD2 call cannot be checked. The CDR3 runs to 15 residues. Germline CDR1 SEHNR, CDR2 FQNEAQ (reference sequence). The CDR3 spells CASSPRTSGGETQYF.

This sequence joins TRBV6-5 and TRBJ1-2. Germline lookup yields CDR1 MNHEY and CDR2 SVGAGI. This CDR3 has 15 amino acids. CDR3 region: CASSYSRPKSGGYTF.

The rearrangement uses TRBV20-1 and TRBJ2-2; TCRdb outputs TRBD2, but without DNA this stays unchecked. Germline loops: CDR1 DFQATT, CDR2 SNEGSKA (reference sequence). The CDR3 extends over 14 amino acids. CDR3 in amino acids: CSAIAGGNTGELFF.

The rearrangement uses TRBV4-1 and TRBJ1-2; TCRdb calls TRBD1, which cannot be checked without DNA. The CDR3 is made up of 14 amino acids. In germline, CDR1 is MGHRA, CDR2 YSYEKL. The CDR3 sequence: CASSPFGALTGYTF.

The chain couples TRBV5-6 to TRBJ1-5. CDR3 length equals 13 residues. CDR1 and CDR2 from the germline V gene are SGHDT and YYEEEE. The CDR3 sequence: CASSLASNQPQHF.

The chain couples TRBV18 to TRBJ2-7. This CDR3 comprises 11 residues. CDR1 KGHSH and CDR2 LQKENI come from the germline V gene. The CDR3 loop reads CASSPGLEQYF. The full variable domain, rest sourced from reference TRBV18 and TRBJ2-7, is NAGVMQNPRHLVRRRGQEARLRCSPMKGHSHVYWYRQLPEEGLKFMVYLQKENIIDESGMPKERFSAEFPKEGPSILRIQQVVRGDSAAYFCASSPGLEQYFGPGTRLTVT.

The V and J genes are TRBV7-2 and TRBJ1-1; no DNA is available, so the TRBD1 call from TCRdb remains unchecked. The germline V gene has CDR1 SGHTA and CDR2 FQGNSA. The CDR3 runs to 14 residues. CDR3 in amino acids: CASSPQGSGTEAFF.

V usage is TRBV29-1 and J usage is TRBJ2-2; TCRdb names TRBD1, which stays unverified in the absence of DNA. The germline V gene encodes CDR1 SQVTM and CDR2 ANQGSEA. The CDR3 extends over 16 amino acids. CDR3 sequence: CSVEGQGASVAGELFF.

The rearrangement uses TRBV6-2 or TRBV6-3 and TRBJ1-2. Germline V lookup: CDR1 MNHEY, CDR2 SVGEGT. This CDR3 has 15 residues. CDR3 sequence reads: CASSVRTIDAYGYTF.

The V and J genes are TRBV19 and TRBJ2-5. The CDR3 has 14 amino acids. The V gene's germline CDR1 is LNHDA and CDR2 SQIVND (reference sequence). This chain's CDR3 is CASRENVYQETQYF.

V usage is TRBV2 and J usage is TRBJ2-1; TCRdb selects TRBD2, and the lack of DNA leaves this call unchecked. Germline values: CDR1 SNHLY, CDR2 FYNNEI. The CDR3 has 16 residues. The CDR3 sequence is CASSVGGRGPYNEQFF.

V and J are TRBV3-1 and TRBJ1-1; without DNA, the TCRdb call of TRBD1 cannot be checked. The germline CDR1 and CDR2 sequences are LGHDT and YNNKEL (reference sequence). The CDR3 contains 14 residues. The CDR3 region is CASSQVPGAGSAFF.

The genes are TRBV7-9 and TRBJ1-5; absent DNA, TCRdb's TRBD1 call cannot be checked. The germline gives CDR1 SEHNR, CDR2 FQNEAQ (reference sequence). There are 15 residues in the CDR3. The CDR3 loop is CASSRGAAVNQPQHF.

J is TRBJ1-2 and V is TRBV18; TCRdb returns TRBD1, unconfirmable since there is no DNA. The CDR3 spans 13 residues. The V gene's germline CDR1 is KGHSH and CDR2 LQKENI. CDR3 amino acids: CASSSTGAYGYTF.

J is TRBJ2-2 and V is TRBV19; TCRdb selects TRBD1, and the lack of DNA leaves this call unchecked. CDR3 length: 17 amino acids. CDR1 is LNHDA and CDR2 is SQIVND in the germline V gene (reference sequence). The CDR3 is CASTKGENVANTGELFF.

This chain connects TRBV18 to TRBJ2-5; absent DNA, TCRdb's TRBD1 call cannot be checked. The germline V gene has CDR1 KGHSH and CDR2 LQKENI. CDR3 size: 14 residues. CDR3: CASSPYRGQETQYF. Filled out from reference TRBV18 and TRBJ2-5, the complete variable domain reads NAGVMQNPRHLVRRRGQEARLRCSPMKGHSHVYWYRQLPEEGLKFMVYLQKENIIDESGMPKERFSAEFPKEGPSILRIQQVVRGDSAAYFCASSPYRGQETQYFGPGTRLLVL.

The chain combines TRBV7-9 with TRBJ1-1. The germline V gene encodes CDR1 SEHNR and CDR2 FQNEAQ (reference sequence). This CDR3 region has 14 residues. The CDR3 sequence is CASSDRLSDTEAFF.

The J gene is TRBJ2-7, the V gene TRBV7-9; the TCRdb D gene call, TRBD1, has no DNA to confirm it. The CDR3 spans 13 residues. Per the germline V gene, CDR1 is SEHNR and CDR2 is FQNEAQ (reference sequence). The CDR3 here is CASSSDRVLQQYF.

The chain carries TRBV29-1 and TRBJ2-1. Germline V gives CDR1 SQVTM, CDR2 ANQGSEA. This CDR3 contains 11 residues. CDR3 sequence: CSVDHYNEQFF.

This sequence joins TRBV28 and TRBJ2-7; as DNA is missing, the TRBD2 call by TCRdb cannot be tested. The CDR3 covers 17 residues. Germline loops: CDR1 MDHEN, CDR2 SYDVKM. The CDR3 protein is CASSSLAGGSSSYEQYF.

The chain recombines TRBV5-1 with TRBJ2-3. CDR3 size: 12 residues. Per the germline V gene, CDR1 is SGHRS and CDR2 is YFSETQ. The CDR3 sequence is CASSPDGDTQNF. Drawing the rest from reference TRBV5-1 and TRBJ2-3, the complete variable domain is KAGVTQTPRYLIKTRGQQVTLSCSPISGHRSVSWYQQTPGQGLQFLFEYFSETQRNKGNFPGRFSGRQFSNSRSEMNVSTLELGDSALYLCASSPDGDTQNFGPGTRLTVL.

The V gene is TRBV5-4, the J gene TRBJ2-7. This CDR3 is built from 13 residues. Per germline, CDR1 SGHNT and CDR2 YYREEE (reference sequence). The CDR3 protein is CASSFGSGYEQYF.

The CDR3 spells CASSRAGQDEKLFF. The V and J genes are TRBV4-2 and TRBJ1-4; the TCRdb call, TRBD1, lacks DNA for checking. The CDR3 has 14 residues. The V gene's germline CDR1 is LGHNA and CDR2 YNFKEQ.

The CDR3 region is CASNLQGAGTEAFF. The gene calls are TRBV27 and TRBJ1-1; the TCRdb call, TRBD1, lacks DNA for checking. Germline V gene sequence: CDR1 MNHEY, CDR2 SMNVEV (reference sequence). The CDR3 covers 14 residues.